This T cell receptor (beta chain) was sequenced for a study of shared clonotypes between healthy human individuals. Looking at the study overall: There were three CD4 naive, three CD4 memory, two CD8 naive and one CD8 memory plates per donor.

Findings of the study overall: Generation probability values for non-shared clonotypes were lower than those for clonotypes shared by all four donors. Larger estimated richness was generally seen in naive subsets than in memory subsets.

Concerning this clone itself: Its antigen is currently unknown. Other nucleotide sequences in the sample specify the same CDR3.

Only in-frame clones appear in the TCRdb table, and some are missing; sequencing was by immunoSEQ multiplex PCR. Of roughly 2.5 million clones in the sample, about 92% were seen once. Sequencing input: naive CD4+ T cells sorted from blood. Stated subset: CD45RA+ positively selected. The sequence derives from a man aged 18 to 30 in good health.

The DNA for the CDR3 is TGTGCCAGCAGTGAAAGACTGAGCTACGAGCAGTACTTC. As protein: CASSERLSYEQYF. The gene calls are TRBV2 and TRBJ2-7; D is uncertain. From germline, CDR1 is SNHLY and CDR2 FYNNEI. The CDR3 runs 13 residues. Trimming removed 2 bases from V and 3 bases from J, with 8 bases in between.